What follows describes a single T cell receptor (beta chain). The sample comes from a study of T-cell memory formation after mild COVID-19. V lost 6 bases and J 2 bases, leaving 11 bases between the germline ends. This CDR3 is 13 amino acids long. TCRdb re-called the 5' RACE reads with MiXCR, one entry per CDR3 protein. The table has 150,000 to 200,000 distinct CDR3 sequences, more than 12% seen once. This chain links TRBV12-3 or TRBV12-4 with TRBJ2-7, with D hard to call. This TCR derives from an adult woman who had mild COVID-19 (a few samples of this study predate the infection). Cell type and time point are not known. The sample was PBMCs or a T cell subset sorted from them (not recorded which). CDR3 sequence reads: CASSLTNPYEQYF. In DNA form, the CDR3 reads TGTGCCAGCAGCCTGACAAATCCCTACGAGCAGTACTTC.